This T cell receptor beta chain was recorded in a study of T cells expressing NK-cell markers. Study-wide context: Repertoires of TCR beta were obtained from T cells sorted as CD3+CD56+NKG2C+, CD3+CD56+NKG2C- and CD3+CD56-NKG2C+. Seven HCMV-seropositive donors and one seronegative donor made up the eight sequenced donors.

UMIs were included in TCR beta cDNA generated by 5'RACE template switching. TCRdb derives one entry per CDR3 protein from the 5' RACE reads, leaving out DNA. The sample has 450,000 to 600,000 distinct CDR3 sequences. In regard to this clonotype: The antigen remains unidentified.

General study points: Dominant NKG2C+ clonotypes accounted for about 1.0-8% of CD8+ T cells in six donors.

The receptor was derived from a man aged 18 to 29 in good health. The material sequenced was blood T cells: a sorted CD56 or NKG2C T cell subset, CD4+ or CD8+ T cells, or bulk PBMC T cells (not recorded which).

This CDR3 is CASSLDSPGANVLTF. The chain links TRBV5-1 to TRBJ2-6. This CDR3 has 15 residues. Germline assignment: CDR1 SGHRS and CDR2 YFSETQ.